This T cell receptor (beta chain) was captured in a study of CD8+ T cells in alopecia areata. Study-wide context: Treated patients took oral tofacitinib at 5 to 10 mg twice daily. Study-level findings and limits: Because one nonresponder was included, the link of baseline CD8+ expansion to response is considered uncertain. A large proportion of expanded lesional clones were detected persisting in scalp and blood during tofacitinib. In scalp, tofacitinib significantly decreased clonality and expanded CD8+ clones among the top 100.

With respect to this clone: Antigen specificity is unknown.

The V gene lost 0 bases and the J gene lost 0 bases, with 8 bases spanning the gap. The length of the CDR3 is 15 residues. In germline, CDR1 is PRHDT, CDR2 FYEKMQ (reference sequence). RNA was isolated and reverse transcribed to cDNA, the sequencing template. Only in-frame clones appear in the TCRdb table, and some are missing; sequencing was by immunoSEQ multiplex PCR. The data show roughly 170,000 clones, about 60% seen once. Noted treatment: oral pan-JAK inhibitor, 5-10 mg twice daily. The sequence derives from a human donor with alopecia areata. The sample consisted of CD8+ T cells sorted from blood, taken at week 24, from a patient treated with tofacitinib. The chain is built from TRBV13 and TRBJ1-2, with D maybe TRBD1 (5 bases). CDR3 nucleotides: TGTGCCAGCAGCTTAGGAGGGGAAGCTAACTATGGCTACACCTTC. Translating gives CASSLGGEANYGYTF.